What follows describes a single T cell receptor beta chain. Its specificity is not known. Data came from immunoSEQ multiplex PCR; TCRdb stores just in-frame clones and leaves some out. The table has roughly 40,000 clones, roughly 90% seen once. The data stem from a study of OX40 agonist ivuxolimab in advanced cancers. At the level of the study: Each dose-escalation patient presented with hepatocellular carcinoma, melanoma, renal cell or head and neck cancer. Partial responses, seen in three patients, involved one hepatocellular carcinoma and two cutaneous melanomas.

Findings and limits, study-wide: At 0.1 to 3.0 mg/kg and by week 6, clonal expansion occurred in CD4+ and CD8+ blood T cells.

Trimming took off 2 bases at V and 3 bases at J, with 5 bases between the two ends. Germline CDR1 reads KGHSH; CDR2 reads LQKENI. The CDR3 extends over 12 amino acids. The sequencing here drew on CD4+ or CD8+ T cells sorted from blood, taken in a trial of the OX40 agonist ivuxolimab. This clonotype was obtained from an adult with an advanced solid tumor such as melanoma, head and neck, liver or kidney cancer. This chain joins TRBV18 and TRBJ2-7, with D unclear. Written as DNA, the CDR3 is TGTGCCAGCTCACCATGGGGCTACGAGCAGTACTTC. Protein product: CASSPWGYEQYF.